Listed below are T cell receptor beta chains from one sample, sequenced in a study of neurological immune-mediated disorders. TCRdb re-derived calls from the 5' RACE reads in MiXCR, one entry per CDR3 protein. The table records some 95,000 distinct CDR3 sequences, 3.5% of them present only once. The sequenced sample was PBMCs. These receptors all stem from a woman younger than 30 with multiple sclerosis. Each CDR3 is given with its conserved first and last residue. A D gene is named only where the DNA matches it firmly. The size field is filled for only some rows; it gives once, few, many or a size class.

many	TRBV7-2	TRBD1	TRBJ2-4	14	CASIQTGGPGIQYF	TGTGCCAGCATCCAGACAGGGGGCCCAGGCATTCAGTACTTC
many	TRBV20-1	TRBD2	TRBJ2-7	14	CSARVGGRDNEQYF	TGCAGTGCTAGAGTAGGCGGGAGGGACAACGAGCAGTACTTC
many	TRBV12-3/TRBV12-4	TRBD1	TRBJ2-1	17	CASSIAGTGTYYNEQFF	TGTGCCAGCAGTATCGCCGGGACAGGGACTTACTACAATGAGCAGTTCTTC
many	TRBV5-4	TRBD2	TRBJ2-7	16	CASSLVGGGSSYEQYF	TGTGCCAGCAGCTTGGTAGGAGGCGGGAGCTCCTACGAGCAGTACTTC
many	TRBV27	-	TRBJ2-7	16	CASSLHGASLPYEQYF	TGTGCCAGCAGTCTCCACGGGGCTAGCCTACCCTACGAGCAGTACTTC
many	TRBV2	-	TRBJ2-3	14	CALSVAWSTDTQYF	TGTGCCCTCAGCGTCGCTTGGAGCACAGATACGCAGTATTTT
few	TRBV30	-	TRBJ2-2	14	CAWKGGPNTGELFF	TGTGCCTGGAAAGGAGGGCCGAACACCGGGGAGCTGTTTTTT
many	TRBV12-3/TRBV12-4	-	TRBJ2-2	17	CASRNDRVLSNTGELFF	TGTGCCAGCAGGAACGACAGAGTCCTTTCGAACACCGGGGAGCTGTTTTTT
many	TRBV27	-	TRBJ2-3	15	CASSFGRTSTDTQYF	TGTGCCAGCAGTTTTGGCCGCACTAGCACAGATACGCAGTATTTT
few	TRBV30	-	TRBJ1-1	11	CAWGTGREAFF	TGTGCCTGGGGCACAGGGAGAGAAGCTTTCTTT
-	TRBV11-2	-	TRBJ2-2	14	CASSYGRTPGELFF	TGTGCCAGCAGCTATGGACGGACACCCGGGGAGCTGTTTTTT
many	TRBV11-2	-	TRBJ2-5	10	CASSGETQYF	TGTGCCAGCAGTGGGGAGACCCAGTACTTC
many	TRBV4-1	-	TRBJ2-1	15	CASSQGLLAQNEQFF	TGCGCCAGCAGCCAGGGACTGCTGGCACAGAATGAGCAGTTCTTC
-	TRBV3-1	TRBD1	TRBJ1-4	16	CASSPVPTGGSEKLFF	TGTGCCAGCAGCCCCGTACCGACAGGGGGGAGTGAAAAACTGTTTTTT
many	TRBV6-5	TRBD1	TRBJ1-4	15	CASSYKLGQHEKLFF	TGTGCCAGCAGTTATAAACTGGGACAGCATGAAAAACTGTTTTTT
-	TRBV7-6	-	TRBJ2-3	14	CASSPRGATDTQYF	TGTGCCAGCAGCCCGAGAGGAGCCACAGATACGCAGTATTTT
many	TRBV12-3/TRBV12-4	-	TRBJ1-2	13	CASSPATAYGYTF	TGTGCCAGCAGTCCAGCGACGGCTTATGGCTACACCTTC
many	TRBV3-1	-	TRBJ2-5	14	CASSHFSVSETQYF	TGTGCCAGCAGCCACTTTAGCGTTTCGGAGACCCAGTACTTC